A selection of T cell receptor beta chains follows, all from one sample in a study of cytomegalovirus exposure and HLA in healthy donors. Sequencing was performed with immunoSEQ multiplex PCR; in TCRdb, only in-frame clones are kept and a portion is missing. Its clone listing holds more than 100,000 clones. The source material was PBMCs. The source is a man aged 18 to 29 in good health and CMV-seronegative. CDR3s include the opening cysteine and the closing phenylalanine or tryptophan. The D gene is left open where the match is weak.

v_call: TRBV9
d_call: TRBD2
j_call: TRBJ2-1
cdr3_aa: CASSVLSIHGKSGGLAGNEQFF
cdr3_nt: TGTGCCAGCAGCGTTCTCTCCATCCACGGGAAATCGGGGGGACTAGCGGGAAATGAGCAGTTCTTC

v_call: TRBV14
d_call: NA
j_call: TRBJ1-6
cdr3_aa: CASSQRGANSPLHF
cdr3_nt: TGTGCCAGCAGCCAACGGGGAGCCAATTCACCCCTCCACTTT

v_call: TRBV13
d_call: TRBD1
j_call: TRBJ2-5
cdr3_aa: CASSLSGQQETQYF
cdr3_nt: TGTGCCAGCAGCTTATCGGGACAGCAAGAGACCCAGTACTTC

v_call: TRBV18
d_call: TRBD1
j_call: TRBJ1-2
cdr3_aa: CASSPRRGGTQRFNYGYTF
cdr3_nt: TGTGCCAGCTCACCAAGACGAGGGGGCACCCAAAGGTTTAACTATGGCTACACCTTC

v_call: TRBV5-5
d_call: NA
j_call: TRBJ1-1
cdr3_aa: CASSRKTGNTEAFF
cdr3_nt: TGTGCCAGCAGCCGAAAGACAGGGAACACTGAAGCTTTCTTT

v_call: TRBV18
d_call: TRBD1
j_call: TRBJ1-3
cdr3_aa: CASSPQRTGSVGNTIYF
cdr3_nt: TGTGCCAGCTCACCACAAAGGACAGGGTCGGTTGGAAACACCATATATTTT

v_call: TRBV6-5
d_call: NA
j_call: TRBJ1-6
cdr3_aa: CASRGGGGVNSPLHF
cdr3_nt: TGTGCCAGCAGGGGAGGCGGGGGCGTAAATTCACCCCTCCACTTT

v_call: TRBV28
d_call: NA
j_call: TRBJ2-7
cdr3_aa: CATDGRAPSYEQYF
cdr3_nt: TGTGCCACCGATGGGCGGGCCCCCTCCTACGAGCAGTACTTC

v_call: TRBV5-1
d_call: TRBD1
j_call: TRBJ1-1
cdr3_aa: CASSPTLAGGGTEAFF
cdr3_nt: TGCGCCAGCAGTCCGACTTTAGCAGGGGGAGGCACTGAAGCTTTCTTT

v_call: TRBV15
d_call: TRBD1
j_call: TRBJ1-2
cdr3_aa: CATSVTGGDAGGYTF
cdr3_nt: TGTGCCACCAGCGTAACAGGGGGCGATGCGGGAGGCTACACCTTC